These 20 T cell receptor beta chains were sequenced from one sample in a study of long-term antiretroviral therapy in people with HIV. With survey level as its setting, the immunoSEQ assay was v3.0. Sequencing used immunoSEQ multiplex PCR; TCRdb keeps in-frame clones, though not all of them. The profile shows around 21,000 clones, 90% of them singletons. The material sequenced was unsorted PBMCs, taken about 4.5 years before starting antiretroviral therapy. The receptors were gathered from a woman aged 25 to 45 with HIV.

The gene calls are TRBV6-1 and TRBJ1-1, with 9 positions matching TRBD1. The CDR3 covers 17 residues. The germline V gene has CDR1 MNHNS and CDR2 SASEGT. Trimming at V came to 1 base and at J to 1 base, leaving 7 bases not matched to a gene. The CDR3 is CASSEDTGQGRNTEAFF. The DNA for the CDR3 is TGTGCCAGCAGTGAAGATACTGGACAGGGGCGGAACACTGAAGCTTTCTTT.

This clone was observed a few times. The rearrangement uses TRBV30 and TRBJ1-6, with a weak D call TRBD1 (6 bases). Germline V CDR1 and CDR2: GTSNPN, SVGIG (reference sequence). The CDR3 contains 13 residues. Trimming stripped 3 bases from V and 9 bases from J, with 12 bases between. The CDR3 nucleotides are TGTGCCTGGAGCCCAGGGGCTGGTTCACCCCTCCACTTT. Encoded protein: CAWSPGAGSPLHF.

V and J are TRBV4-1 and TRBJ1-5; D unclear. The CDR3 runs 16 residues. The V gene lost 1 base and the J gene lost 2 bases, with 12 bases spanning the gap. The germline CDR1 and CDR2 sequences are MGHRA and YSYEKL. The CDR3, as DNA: TGCGCCAGCAGCCAAGCCCCAGAGGCGGGCAATCAGCCCCAGCATTTT. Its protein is CASSQAPEAGNQPQHF.

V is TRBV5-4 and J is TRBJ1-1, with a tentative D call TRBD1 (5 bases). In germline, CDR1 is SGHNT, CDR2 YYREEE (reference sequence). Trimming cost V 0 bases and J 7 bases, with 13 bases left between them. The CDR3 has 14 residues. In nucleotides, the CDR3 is TGTGCCAGCAGCTTGGTCAGGGCACCCAATGAAGCTTTCTTT. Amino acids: CASSLVRAPNEAFF.

The DNA of the CDR3 is TGTGCCAGCAGTTACGCAGGGCTCTCTGGAAACACCATATATTTT. It specifies CASSYAGLSGNTIYF. J is TRBJ1-3 and V is TRBV6-5, with a weak D call TRBD1 (5 bases). Deletions cut 2 bases from V and 0 bases from J, with 8 bases between. CDR1 and CDR2 from the germline V gene are MNHEY and SVGAGI. There are 15 residues in the CDR3.

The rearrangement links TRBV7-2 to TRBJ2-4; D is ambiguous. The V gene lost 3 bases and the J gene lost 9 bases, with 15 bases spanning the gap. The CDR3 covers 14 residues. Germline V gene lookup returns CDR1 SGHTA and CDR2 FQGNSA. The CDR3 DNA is TGTGCCAGCAGCTTCCCTGATTTTCGAGGCATTCAGTACTTC. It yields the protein CASSFPDFRGIQYF.

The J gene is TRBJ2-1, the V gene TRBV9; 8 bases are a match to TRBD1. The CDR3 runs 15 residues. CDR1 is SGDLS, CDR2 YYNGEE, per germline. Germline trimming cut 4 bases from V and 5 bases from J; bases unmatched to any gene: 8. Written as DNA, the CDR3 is TGTGCCAGCAGCCCTAGACAGGGGTTAGACAATGAGCAGTTCTTC. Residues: CASSPRQGLDNEQFF.

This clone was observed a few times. This CDR3 reads CASSDKGRRLTGELFF. The CDR3 DNA reads TGTGCCAGCAGTGACAAGGGACGGAGACTCACCGGGGAGCTGTTTTTT. This chain uses TRBV25-1 with TRBJ2-2; D may be TRBD1 or TRBD2 (5 bases each). Germline lookup yields CDR1 MGHDK and CDR2 SYGVNS. The CDR3 is 16 amino acids. The V and J ends lost 3 bases and 4 bases respectively, with 15 bases between them.

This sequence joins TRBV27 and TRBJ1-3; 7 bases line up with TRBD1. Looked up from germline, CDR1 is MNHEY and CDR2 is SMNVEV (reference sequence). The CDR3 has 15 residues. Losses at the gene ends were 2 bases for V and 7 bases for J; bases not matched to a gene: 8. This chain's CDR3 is CASSLRGRLGNTIYF. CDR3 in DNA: TGTGCCAGCAGTTTAAGGGGGCGCTTAGGGAACACCATATATTTT.

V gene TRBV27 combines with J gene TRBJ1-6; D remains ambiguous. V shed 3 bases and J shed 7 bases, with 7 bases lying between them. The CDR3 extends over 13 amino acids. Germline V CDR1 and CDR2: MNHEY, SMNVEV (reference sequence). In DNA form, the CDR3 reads TGTGCCAGCAGTTTCGGGGTAAATTCACCCCTCCACTTT. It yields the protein CASSFGVNSPLHF.

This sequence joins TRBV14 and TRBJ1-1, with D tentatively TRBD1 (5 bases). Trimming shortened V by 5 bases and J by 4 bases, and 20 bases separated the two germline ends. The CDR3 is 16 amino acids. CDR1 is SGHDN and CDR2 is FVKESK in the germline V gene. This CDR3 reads CASSYRGTIGGTEAFF. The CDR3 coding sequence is TGTGCCAGCAGCTACCGGGGCACCATCGGAGGCACTGAAGCTTTCTTT.

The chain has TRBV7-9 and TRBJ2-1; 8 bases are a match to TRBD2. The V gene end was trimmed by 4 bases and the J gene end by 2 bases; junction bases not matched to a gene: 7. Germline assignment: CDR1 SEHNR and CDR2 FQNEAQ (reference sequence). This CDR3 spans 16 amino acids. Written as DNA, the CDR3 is TGTGCCAGCAGCTCCCCGCGGGGGGCGGCCTACAATGAGCAGTTCTTC. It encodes CASSSPRGAAYNEQFF.

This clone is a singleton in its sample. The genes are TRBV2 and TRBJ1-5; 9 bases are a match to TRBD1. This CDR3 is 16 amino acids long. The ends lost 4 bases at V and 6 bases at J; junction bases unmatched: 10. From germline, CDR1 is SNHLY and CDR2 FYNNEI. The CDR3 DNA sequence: TGTGCCAGCAGTGGGGGGGCCGGGACAGGGAGTCAGCCCCAGCATTTT. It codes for CASSGGAGTGSQPQHF.

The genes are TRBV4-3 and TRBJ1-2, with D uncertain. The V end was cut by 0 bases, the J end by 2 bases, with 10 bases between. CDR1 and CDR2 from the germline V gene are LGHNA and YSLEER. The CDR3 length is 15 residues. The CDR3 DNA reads TGCGCCAGCAGCCAAGAGATCAGGCCCAACTATGGCTACACCTTC. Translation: CASSQEIRPNYGYTF.

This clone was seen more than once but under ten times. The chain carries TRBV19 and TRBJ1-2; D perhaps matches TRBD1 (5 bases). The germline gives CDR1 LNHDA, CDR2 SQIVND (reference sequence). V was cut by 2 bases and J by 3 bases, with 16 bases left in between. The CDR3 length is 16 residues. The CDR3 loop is CASSIRSGSRDYGYTF. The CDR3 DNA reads TGTGCCAGTAGTATAAGGTCAGGGAGTCGAGACTATGGCTACACCTTC.

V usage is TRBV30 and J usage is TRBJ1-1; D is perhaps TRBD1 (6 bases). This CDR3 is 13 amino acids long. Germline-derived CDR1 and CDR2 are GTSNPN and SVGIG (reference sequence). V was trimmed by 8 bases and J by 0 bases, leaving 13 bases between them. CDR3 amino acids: CAGYRDMNTEAFF. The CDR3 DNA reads TGTGCCGGCTACAGGGATATGAACACTGAAGCTTTCTTT.

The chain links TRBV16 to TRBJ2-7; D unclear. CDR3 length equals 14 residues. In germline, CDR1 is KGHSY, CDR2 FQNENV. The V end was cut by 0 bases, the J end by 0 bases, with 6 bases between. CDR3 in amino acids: CASSQSFSSYEQYF. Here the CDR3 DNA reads TGTGCCAGCAGCCAATCGTTTAGCTCCTACGAGCAGTACTTC.

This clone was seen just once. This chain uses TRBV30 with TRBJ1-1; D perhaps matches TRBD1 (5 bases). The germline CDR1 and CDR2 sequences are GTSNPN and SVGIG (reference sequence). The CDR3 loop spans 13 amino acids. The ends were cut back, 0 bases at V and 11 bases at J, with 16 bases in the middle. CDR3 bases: TGTGCCTGGAGTGTACGGTCCGACAGTCAGGCTTTCTTT. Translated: CAWSVRSDSQAFF.

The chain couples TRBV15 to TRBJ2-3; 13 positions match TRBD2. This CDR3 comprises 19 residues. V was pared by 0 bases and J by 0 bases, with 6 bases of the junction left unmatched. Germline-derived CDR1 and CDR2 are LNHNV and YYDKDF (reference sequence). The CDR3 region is CATSREAPGLAGSTDTQYF. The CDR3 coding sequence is TGTGCCACCAGCAGAGAGGCCCCGGGACTAGCGGGGAGCACAGATACGCAGTATTTT.

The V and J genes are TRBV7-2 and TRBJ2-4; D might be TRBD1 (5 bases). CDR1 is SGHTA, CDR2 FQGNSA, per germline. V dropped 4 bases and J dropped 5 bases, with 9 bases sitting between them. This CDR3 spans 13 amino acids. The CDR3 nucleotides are TGTGCCAGCAGCTGGGGCTGGGAAAACATTCAGTACTTC. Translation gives CASSWGWENIQYF. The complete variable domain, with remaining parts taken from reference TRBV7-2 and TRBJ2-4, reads GAGVSQSPSNKVTEKGKDVELRCDPISGHTALYWYRQSLGQGLEFLIYFQGNSAPDKSGLPSDRFSAERTGGSVSTLTIQRTQQEDSAVYLCASSWGWENIQYFGAGTRLSVL.